This T cell receptor (beta chain) was sequenced in a study of shared clonotypes between healthy human individuals. There are 14 residues in the CDR3. CDR1 is SGHDT, CDR2 YYEEEE, per germline. V lost 1 base, J lost 1 base, and 5 bases lay in between. Genomic DNA of each subset was evenly split across several immunoSEQ plates. Here immunoSEQ multiplex PCR was the method, and the copy in TCRdb shows in-frame clones only, minus some. The sample holds some 1 million clones, 60% to 80% seen once. This chain uses TRBV5-6 with TRBJ1-4; the D is unclear. The receptor was derived from a man younger than 30 in good health. Sequenced sample: memory CD4+ T cells sorted from blood. The subset here: CD45RA-negative fraction. The CDR3 reads CASSLSQTNEKLFF. In DNA form, the CDR3 reads TGTGCCAGCAGCTTGAGCCAAACTAATGAAAAACTGTTTTTT.